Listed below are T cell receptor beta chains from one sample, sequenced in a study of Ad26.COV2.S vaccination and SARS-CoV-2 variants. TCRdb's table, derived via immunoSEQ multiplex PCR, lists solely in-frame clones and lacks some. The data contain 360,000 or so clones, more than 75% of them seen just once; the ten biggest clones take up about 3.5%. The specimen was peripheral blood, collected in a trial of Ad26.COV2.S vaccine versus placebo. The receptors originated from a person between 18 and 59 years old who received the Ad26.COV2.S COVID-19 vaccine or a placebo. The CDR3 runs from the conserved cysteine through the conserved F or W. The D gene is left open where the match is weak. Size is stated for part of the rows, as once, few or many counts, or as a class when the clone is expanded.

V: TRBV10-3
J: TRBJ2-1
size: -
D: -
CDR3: CAISSLRVSEGDEQFF
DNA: TGTGCCATCAGTAGCCTACGGGTCTCCGAAGGGGATGAGCAGTTCTTC

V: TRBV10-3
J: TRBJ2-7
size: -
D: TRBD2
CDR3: CAISDYTSGASYEQYF
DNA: TGTGCCATCAGTGACTACACTAGCGGGGCCTCCTACGAGCAGTACTTC

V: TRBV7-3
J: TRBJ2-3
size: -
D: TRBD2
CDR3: CASSLDVAGGPTDTQYF
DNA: TGTGCCAGCAGCTTAGATGTAGCGGGGGGGCCTACAGATACGCAGTATTTT

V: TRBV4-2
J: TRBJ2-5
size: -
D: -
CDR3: CASSQEQTGRETQYF
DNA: TGTGCCAGCAGCCAAGAACAGACAGGGAGGGAGACCCAGTACTTC

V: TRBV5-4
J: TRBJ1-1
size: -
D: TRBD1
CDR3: CASSLALTGGGTEAFF
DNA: TGTGCCAGCAGCTTGGCCTTGACAGGGGGCGGTACTGAAGCTTTCTTT

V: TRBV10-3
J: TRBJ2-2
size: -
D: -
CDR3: CAISESITGELFF
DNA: TGTGCCATCAGTGAGTCGATCACCGGGGAGCTGTTTTTT

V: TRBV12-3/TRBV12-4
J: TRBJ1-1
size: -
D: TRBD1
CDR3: CASRTGEDTEAFF
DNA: TGTGCCAGCAGGACAGGGGAGGACACTGAAGCTTTCTTT

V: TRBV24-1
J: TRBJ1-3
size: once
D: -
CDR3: CATRRHRVGSGNTIYF
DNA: TGTGCCACCAGACGACACAGGGTTGGCTCTGGAAACACCATATATTTT

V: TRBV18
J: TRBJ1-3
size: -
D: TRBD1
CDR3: CASSPANRGVEGNTIYF
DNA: TGTGCCAGCTCACCAGCCAACAGGGGAGTGGAAGGAAACACCATATATTTT

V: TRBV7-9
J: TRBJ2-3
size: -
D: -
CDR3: CASSPRERRRTDTQYF
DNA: TGTGCCAGCAGCCCCCGGGAGCGTCGCCGCACAGATACGCAGTATTTT

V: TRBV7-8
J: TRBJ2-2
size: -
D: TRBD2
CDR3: CASSAWRLAGDLNTGELFF
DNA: TGTGCCAGCAGCGCGTGGAGACTAGCGGGGGACCTGAACACCGGGGAGCTGTTTTTT

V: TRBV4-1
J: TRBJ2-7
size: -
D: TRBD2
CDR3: CASSPLTSGGDEQYF
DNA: TGCGCCAGCAGCCCCTTGACTAGCGGGGGGGACGAGCAGTACTTC

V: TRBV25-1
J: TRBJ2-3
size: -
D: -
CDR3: CASSELSRDTQYF
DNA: TGTGCCAGCAGTGAACTGTCGAGAGATACGCAGTATTTT

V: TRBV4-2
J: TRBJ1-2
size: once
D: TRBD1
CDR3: CASRQPDRDRGDGYTF
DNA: TGTGCCAGCAGACAACCCGACAGGGATAGAGGGGATGGCTACACCTTC

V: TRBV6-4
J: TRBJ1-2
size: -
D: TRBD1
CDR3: CASSGGQGGGYTF
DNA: TGTGCCAGCAGTGGTGGACAGGGCGGTGGCTACACCTTC

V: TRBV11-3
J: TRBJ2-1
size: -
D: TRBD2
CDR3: CASSQGGTSGDEQFF
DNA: TGTGCCAGCAGCCAAGGGGGGACTAGCGGGGATGAGCAGTTCTTC

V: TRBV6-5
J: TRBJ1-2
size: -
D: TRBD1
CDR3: CASSSTGLYGYTF
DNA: TGTGCCAGCAGTTCGACAGGGCTCTATGGCTACACCTTC

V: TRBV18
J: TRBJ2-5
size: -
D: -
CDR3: CASSTQETQYF
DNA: TGTGCCAGCTCAACACAAGAGACCCAGTACTTC

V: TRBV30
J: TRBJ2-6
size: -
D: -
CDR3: CAWKIGANVLTF
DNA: TGTGCCTGGAAAATTGGGGCCAACGTCCTGACTTTC

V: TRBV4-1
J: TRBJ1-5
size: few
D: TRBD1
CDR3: CASSQGRGRKSNQPQHF
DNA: TGCGCCAGCAGCCAAGGTAGGGGGCGTAAGAGCAATCAGCCCCAGCATTTT

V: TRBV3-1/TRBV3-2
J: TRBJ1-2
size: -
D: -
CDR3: CASSLGTTGYGYTF
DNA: TGTGCCAGCAGCCTTGGGACAACGGGCTATGGCTACACCTTC

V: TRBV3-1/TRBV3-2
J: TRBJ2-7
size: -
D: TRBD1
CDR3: CASSPGTGSYEQYF
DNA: TGTGCCAGCAGCCCAGGGACAGGGTCCTACGAGCAGTACTTC

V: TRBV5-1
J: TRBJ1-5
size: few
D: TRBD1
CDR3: CASSSGTGVNQPQHF
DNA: TGCGCCAGCAGTTCCGGGACAGGGGTGAATCAGCCCCAGCATTTT